A single sample is the source of the 27 T cell receptor beta chains below, sequenced in a study of blood T cell repertoires in COVID-19. Profiled with immunoSEQ multiplex PCR; TCRdb holds only in-frame clones, not every one. The table has 50,000 to 65,000 clones, roughly 84% seen once. Specimen: peripheral blood. Receptors were obtained from a man between 60 and 70 years old with COVID-19, enrolled during active disease.

A few counts support this clone. The chain recombines TRBV5-1 with TRBJ2-2; TRBD1 matches 7 bases. The V gene end was trimmed by 1 base and the J gene end by 5 bases; junction bases not matched to a gene: 8. This CDR3 contains 16 residues. Germline lookup yields CDR1 SGHRS and CDR2 YFSETQ. CDR3 protein: CASSLYVTGSTGELFF. CDR3 coding DNA: TGCGCCAGCAGCTTGTATGTGACAGGGTCGACCGGGGAGCTGTTTTTT. Full variable domain (rest looked up from reference TRBV5-1 and TRBJ2-2): KAGVTQTPRYLIKTRGQQVTLSCSPISGHRSVSWYQQTPGQGLQFLFEYFSETQRNKGNFPGRFSGRQFSNSRSEMNVSTLELGDSALYLCASSLYVTGSTGELFFGEGSRLTVL.

The chain couples TRBV7-9 to TRBJ2-1, with D hard to call. Germline V gene lookup returns CDR1 SEHNR and CDR2 FQNEAQ (reference sequence). Trimming pared 0 bases from V and 8 bases from J, leaving 5 bases between. This CDR3 is 12 amino acids long. In nucleotides, the CDR3 is TGTGCCAGCAGCTTAGCTATAGATGAGCAGTTCTTC. Protein product: CASSLAIDEQFF.

This clone was counted only a few times. The rearrangement uses TRBV12-3 or TRBV12-4 and TRBJ1-2; D is undetermined. The CDR3 totals 12 residues. The V end was cut by 3 bases, the J end by 3 bases, with 5 bases between. In DNA, the CDR3 is TGTGCCAGCAGTTTGGCAGACTATGGCTACACCTTC. Protein: CASSLADYGYTF.

The chain joins TRBV6-5 to TRBJ1-1; TRBD1 might be the D (6 bases). The germline CDR1 and CDR2 sequences are MNHEY and SVGAGI. V was cut by 5 bases and J by 4 bases, with 14 bases left in between. There are 14 residues in the CDR3. The CDR3 sequence: CASSPPTGTTEAFF. The CDR3, as DNA: TGTGCCAGCAGTCCCCCTACAGGGACCACTGAAGCTTTCTTT.

The chain carries TRBV6-5 and TRBJ1-5, with unresolved D. Germline V lookup: CDR1 MNHEY, CDR2 SVGAGI. V lost 5 bases to trimming and J lost 0 bases, with 8 bases between them. The CDR3 consists of 14 residues. CDR3 coding DNA: TGTGCCAGCAGTACTAGACTTAGCAATCAGCCCCAGCATTTT. Its translation is CASSTRLSNQPQHF.

This chain links TRBV30 with TRBJ2-1, with a possible D match to TRBD2 (5 bases). CDR3 length: 14 amino acids. Trimming shortened V by 0 bases and J by 10 bases, and 16 bases separated the two germline ends. Germline V gene lookup returns CDR1 GTSNPN and CDR2 SVGIG (reference sequence). Written as DNA, the CDR3 is TGTGCCTGGAGTGTAGATGTGAGGGTCGAGGAGCAGTTCTTC. Translation gives CAWSVDVRVEEQFF.

The chain combines TRBV19 with TRBJ2-1; 10 bases are shared with TRBD2. V was clipped by 4 bases and J by 5 bases; unmatched bases: 2. CDR3 length equals 14 residues. CDR1 and CDR2 (germline): LNHDA, SQIVND (reference sequence). CDR3 sequence reads: CASSRTSGDNEQFF. In DNA, the CDR3 is TGTGCCAGTAGTAGGACTAGCGGAGACAATGAGCAGTTCTTC.

This clone was observed a few times. The V gene is TRBV12-3 or TRBV12-4, the J gene TRBJ1-5; D is ambiguous. The CDR3 spans 13 residues. The V gene lost 3 bases and the J gene lost 2 bases, with 5 bases spanning the gap. The CDR3 bases are TGTGCCAGCAGTTTGCCGGGCAATCAGCCCCAGCATTTT. Residues: CASSLPGNQPQHF.

The sample holds a few counts of this clone. The chain carries TRBV14 and TRBJ2-7; 9 nucleotides agree with TRBD2. This CDR3 is 14 amino acids long. Trimming cost V 6 bases and J 2 bases; bases outside gene matches: 5. Germline CDR1 is SGHDN and CDR2 is FVKESK. The CDR3 region has the DNA TGTGCCAGCAGTCGCGGGGGGGGCGCCTACGAGCAGTACTTC. This gives the protein CASSRGGGAYEQYF.

The genes are TRBV5-5 and TRBJ1-5; TRBD1 aligns across 8 bases. CDR1 SGHKS and CDR2 YYEKEE come from the germline V gene (reference sequence). The CDR3 sequence is 15 residues long. The V segment lost 6 bases and the J segment 5 bases; nucleotides outside the gene matches: 10. CDR3 in amino acids: CASTRTGQTDQPQHF. Written as DNA, the CDR3 is TGTGCCAGCACCCGGACAGGGCAAACGGATCAGCCCCAGCATTTT. Looking up the rest from reference TRBV5-5 and TRBJ1-5 gives the full variable domain: DAGVTQSPTHLIKTRGQQVTLRCSPISGHKSVSWYQQVLGQGPQFIFQYYEKEERGRGNFPDRFSARQFPNYSSELNVNALLLGDSALYLCASTRTGQTDQPQHFGDGTRLSIL.

This clone was observed a handful of times. The chain employs TRBV5-1 and TRBJ2-1, with TRBD2 as a possible D gene (5 bases). CDR1 and CDR2 (germline): SGHRS, YFSETQ. Trimming removed 2 bases at V and 5 bases at J, with 20 bases between. The CDR3 totals 17 residues. CDR3 sequence reads: CASSLPPGVNYNNEQFF. CDR3 in DNA: TGCGCCAGCAGCTTACCCCCCGGGGTTAACTACAACAATGAGCAGTTCTTC.

The chain couples TRBV5-1 to TRBJ1-1, with TRBD1 matching over 7 bases. CDR3 length: 15 residues. Germline trimming cut 4 bases from V and 4 bases from J; bases unmatched to any gene: 10. Germline CDR1 SGHRS, CDR2 YFSETQ. CDR3 sequence: CASSNVDRALTEAFF. The DNA for the CDR3 is TGCGCCAGCAGCAACGTCGACAGGGCCCTCACTGAAGCTTTCTTT.

V is TRBV5-4 and J is TRBJ1-6; tentatively, D is TRBD1 (5 bases). The CDR3 extends over 14 amino acids. Germline CDR1 is SGHNT and CDR2 is YYREEE (reference sequence). V was cut by 6 bases and J by 14 bases, with 21 bases left in between. The CDR3 loop is CASTDTSGVEALHF. For the CDR3, the DNA is TGTGCCAGCACCGATACCTCGGGGGTGGAGGCCCTCCACTTT. The full variable domain, in which reference TRBV5-4 and TRBJ1-6 provide the parts outside the CDR3, is ETGVTQSPTHLIKTRGQQVTLRCSSQSGHNTVSWYQQALGQGPQFIFQYYREEENGRGNFPPRFSGLQFPNYSSELNVNALELDDSALYLCASTDTSGVEALHFGNGTRLTVT.

The chain recombines TRBV3-1 (or the pseudogene TRBV3-2) with TRBJ2-3, with TRBD1 as a possible D gene (6 bases). Germline V gene data show CDR1 as LGHDT and CDR2 as YNNKEL (reference sequence). The CDR3 sequence is 13 residues long. Trimming pared 0 bases from V and 14 bases from J, leaving 15 bases between. The CDR3 bases are TGTGCCAGCAGCCAAGATGGAGAGACAGGACGGTATTTT. Encoded protein: CASSQDGETGRYF.

Only one count was recorded for this clone. This chain uses TRBV24-1 with TRBJ1-1; TRBD1 matches at 7 bases. The CDR3 has 15 residues. Unmatched junction bases numbered 9, after V lost 4 bases and J lost 5 bases. Germline loops: CDR1 KGHDR, CDR2 SFDVKD. The CDR3 DNA sequence: TGTGCCACCAGTGACGGACAGGTAGGTAGAACTGAAGCTTTCTTT. Its protein product is CATSDGQVGRTEAFF.

This chain connects TRBV3-1 (or the pseudogene TRBV3-2) to TRBJ2-7, with 10 bases fitting TRBD2. V was clipped by 5 bases and J by 7 bases; unmatched bases: 8. The CDR3 is made up of 14 amino acids. CDR1 and CDR2 (germline): LGHDT, YNNKEL (reference sequence). The CDR3 DNA reads as TGTGCCAGCAGCGGGCTAGCGGGAGTTTTTGAGCAGTACTTC. Its translation is CASSGLAGVFEQYF.

The chain is built from TRBV18 and TRBJ2-1; 9 nucleotides line up with TRBD2. The CDR3 loop spans 19 amino acids. Unmatched junction bases numbered 13, after V lost 3 bases and J lost 1 base. Germline CDR1 KGHSH, CDR2 LQKENI. CDR3 DNA sequence: TGTGCCAGCTCACCTTCTGTCCCTAGCGGGGTAGGATCCTACAATGAGCAGTTCTTC. The encoded protein is CASSPSVPSGVGSYNEQFF.

The CDR3 region has the DNA TGTGCCAGCAGTTTAGATGCAGGGAACCCTTATGGCTACACCTTC. This encodes CASSLDAGNPYGYTF. The rearrangement joins TRBV28 to TRBJ1-2; possible D gene TRBD1, 5 bases. This CDR3 contains 15 residues. Trimming pared 2 bases from V and 5 bases from J, leaving 15 bases between. In germline, CDR1 is MDHEN, CDR2 SYDVKM.

The chain combines TRBV27 with TRBJ1-6, with TRBD1 matching 7 bases. The CDR3 is 14 amino acids. Germline V gene lookup returns CDR1 MNHEY and CDR2 SMNVEV (reference sequence). The V segment lost 6 bases and the J segment 10 bases; nucleotides outside the gene matches: 9. The CDR3 sequence is CASRSTGAGSPLHF. In nucleotides, the CDR3 is TGTGCCAGCAGGTCCACAGGGGCAGGGTCACCCCTCCACTTT.

This clone was picked up a small number of times. The chain couples TRBV19 to TRBJ1-2, with a weak D call TRBD1 (5 bases). Trimming pared 5 bases from V and 5 bases from J, leaving 21 bases between. Germline CDR1 is LNHDA and CDR2 is SQIVND (reference sequence). The CDR3 is made up of 16 amino acids. The CDR3, as DNA: TGTGCCAGTAGTTCCCCCTTGAGACAGTCGGATTATGGCTACACCTTC. This sequence encodes CASSSPLRQSDYGYTF.

This clone was seen just once. A read error may produce the germline difference seen at one junction end. The V gene is TRBV9, the J gene TRBJ1-4; 9 bases line up with TRBD1. CDR1 SGDLS and CDR2 YYNGEE come from the germline V gene. The CDR3 is 16 amino acids. The CDR3 loop reads CASSADRGSDGEKLFF. CDR3 nucleotides: TGTGCTAGCAGCGCGGACAGGGGCAGTGATGGTGAAAAACTGTTTTTT. The full variable domain, with the rest looked up from reference TRBV9 and TRBJ1-4, is DSGVTQTPKHLITATGQRVTLRCSPRSGDLSVYWYQQSLDQGLQFLIQYYNGEERAKGNILERFSAQQFPDLHSELNLSSLELGDSALYFCASSADRGSDGEKLFFGSGTQLSVL.

The rearrangement links TRBV10-3 to TRBJ1-1, with D tentatively TRBD1 (6 bases). V was shortened by 4 bases and J by 1 base, with 13 bases between the two germline ends. The CDR3 length is 15 residues. Germline CDR1 is ENHRY and CDR2 is SYGVKD. CDR3: CAISGSGAGNTEAFF. CDR3 DNA sequence: TGTGCCATCAGTGGCTCAGGGGCCGGGAACACTGAAGCTTTCTTT.

This clone was seen once. The V and J genes are TRBV7-6 and TRBJ2-2; 10 bases map to TRBD2. This CDR3 is built from 16 residues. Germline V gene lookup returns CDR1 SGHVS and CDR2 FNYEAQ. V dropped 3 bases and J dropped 4; count of bases not matched to a gene: 5. The CDR3 sequence is CASSFGTSDGTGELFF. CDR3 coding DNA: TGTGCCAGCAGCTTCGGGACTAGCGACGGCACCGGGGAGCTGTTTTTT.

This clone has more than one count but fewer than ten. This rearrangement joins TRBV6-1 to TRBJ2-1, with D perhaps TRBD1 (5 bases). Germline-derived CDR1 and CDR2 are MNHNS and SASEGT. Trimming took off 2 bases at V and 3 bases at J, with 11 bases between the two ends. The CDR3 is 15 amino acids. The CDR3 DNA sequence: TGTGCCAGCAGTGAAATTATCGACAGCTACAATGAGCAGTTCTTC. This encodes CASSEIIDSYNEQFF.

This chain links TRBV5-4 with TRBJ2-1, with D possibly matching TRBD1 (7 bases). Trimming pared 9 bases from V and 5 bases from J, leaving 18 bases between. Germline V gene lookup returns CDR1 SGHNT and CDR2 YYREEE (reference sequence). There are 14 residues in the CDR3. The DNA for the CDR3 is TGTGCCACCAAAAGGCAGGGGGGTAACAATGAGCAGTTCTTC. Its protein product is CATKRQGGNNEQFF.

V is TRBV3-1 (or the pseudogene TRBV3-2) and J is TRBJ1-1; no clear D gene. The CDR3 runs 15 residues. Germline-derived CDR1 and CDR2 are LGHDT and YNNKEL (reference sequence). Deletions cut 1 base from V and 1 base from J, with 10 bases between. The CDR3 loop is CASSQGGNANTEAFF. CDR3 DNA: TGTGCCAGCAGCCAAGGCGGGAACGCGAACACTGAAGCTTTCTTT.

The chain combines TRBV5-1 with TRBJ2-7; perhaps TRBD2 as D (5 bases). CDR1 and CDR2 (germline): SGHRS, YFSETQ. CDR3 length: 12 residues. With 4 bases removed from V and 2 bases from J, the gap between germline ends came to 7 bases. This chain's CDR3 is CASSRETYEQYF. DNA of the CDR3: TGCGCCAGCAGCCGGGAAACCTACGAGCAGTACTTC.